The 8 T cell receptor beta chains given below trace back to one sample, sequenced in a study of OX40 agonist ivuxolimab in advanced cancers. The assay was immunoSEQ multiplex PCR, and TCRdb's table has in-frame clones only and misses some. The sample yields some 34,000 clones, around 90% seen once. This specimen was CD4+ or CD8+ T cells sorted from blood, taken in a trial of the OX40 agonist ivuxolimab. These TCRs come from an adult with an advanced solid tumor such as melanoma, head and neck, liver or kidney cancer.

There are a few counts of this clone. The chain is built from TRBV4-1 and TRBJ2-7, with 8 bases that match TRBD2. Looked up from germline, CDR1 is MGHRA and CDR2 is YSYEKL. CDR3 length: 14 residues. V lost 2 bases to trimming and J lost 5 bases; unmatched junction nucleotides: 5. The CDR3 DNA reads TGCGCCAGCAGCCAAAGACTAGCGTTCGACGAGCAGTACTTC. Translating gives CASSQRLAFDEQYF.

This clone was detected only once. This rearrangement joins TRBV4-2 to TRBJ2-7; either TRBD1 or TRBD2 may fit D (5 bases each). Trimming shortened V by 5 bases and J by 2 bases, and 16 bases separated the two germline ends. This CDR3 region has 15 residues. Germline V gene lookup returns CDR1 LGHNA and CDR2 YNFKEQ. The chain's CDR3 is CASSLARDGTYEQYF. The DNA of the CDR3 is TGTGCCAGCAGCTTAGCCCGGGACGGGACCTACGAGCAGTACTTC.

The chain couples TRBV6-1 to TRBJ1-5, with D hard to call. The V and J ends lost 9 bases and 8 bases respectively, with 5 bases between them. The CDR3 is 9 amino acids. Germline V CDR1 and CDR2: MNHNS, SASEGT. The CDR3 nucleotides read TGTGCCAGTTCCAAGCCCCAGCATTTT. It is translated as CASSKPQHF.

This chain links TRBV6-1 with TRBJ2-1, with D tentatively TRBD2 (6 bases). The CDR3 sequence is 17 residues long. CDR1 and CDR2 (germline): MNHNS, SASEGT. The V and J ends lost 3 bases and 0 bases respectively, with 15 bases between them. This CDR3 is CASSDSPSVSSYNEQFF. The CDR3 DNA is TGTGCCAGCAGTGATTCCCCTAGCGTGAGCTCCTACAATGAGCAGTTCTTC.

The CDR3 here is CASSLTGTAEQYF. As DNA, the CDR3 is TGTGCCAGCAGCCTGACCGGGACAGCTGAGCAGTACTTC. V gene TRBV7-3 combines with J gene TRBJ2-7; TRBD1 matches 7 bases. With 5 bases clipped from V and 7 bases from J, the junction kept 8 bases outside the gene matches. Germline V gene data show CDR1 as SGHTA and CDR2 as FQGTGA. This CDR3 comprises 13 residues.

The chain combines TRBV7-9 with TRBJ2-5; D remains ambiguous. V lost 7 bases to trimming and J lost 4 bases, with 10 bases between them. Germline-derived CDR1 and CDR2 are SEHNR and FQNEAQ (reference sequence). The length of the CDR3 is 12 residues. DNA for the CDR3: TGTGCCAGCACTCCGGCTGTAGAGACCCAGTACTTC. It is translated as CASTPAVETQYF.

V is TRBV28 and J is TRBJ2-6; D unresolved. This CDR3 is built from 16 residues. V dropped 2 bases and J dropped 1 base, with 9 bases sitting between them. Germline lookup yields CDR1 MDHEN and CDR2 SYDVKM. The CDR3 protein is CASSLMSPSGANVLTF. The DNA for the CDR3 is TGTGCCAGCAGTTTAATGTCCCCTTCTGGGGCCAACGTCCTGACTTTC.

The V call is TRBV7-9, the J call TRBJ2-7; perhaps TRBD1 as D (5 bases). The germline V gene encodes CDR1 SEHNR and CDR2 FQNEAQ (reference sequence). This CDR3 contains 13 residues. Trimming took 5 bases from V and 1 from J, leaving 9 bases between them. In nucleotides, the CDR3 is TGTGCCAGCAGCGCCAGGGTATCCTACGAGCAGTACTTC. Its translation: CASSARVSYEQYF.